This TCR beta chain was recorded in a study of radiotherapy plus CTLA-4 blockade in lung cancer. Overall study context: Among patients, more than 15% showed objective responses, and about 31% had disease control.

Deletions cut 2 bases from V and 2 bases from J, with 14 bases between. The CDR3 length is 16 residues. Germline V CDR1 and CDR2: KGHSH, LQKENI. Some clones are missing from TCRdb's copy, which holds only in-frame ones; the method was immunoSEQ multiplex PCR. The profile covers approximately 110,000 clones, with about four fifths appearing a single time and 3% to 4% taken by the ten largest. This clone was detected only once. V and J are TRBV18 and TRBJ2-3; D call uncertain. This TCR derives from a human donor with non-small cell lung cancer that progressed on radiotherapy plus ipilimumab. Some clones in this sample may be carry-over from other donors' samples. The sample was peripheral blood, taken from a patient treated with radiotherapy plus ipilimumab. For the CDR3, the DNA is TGTGCCAGCTCACCAAACGGACCAAAACTCACAGATACGCAGTATTTT. Protein product: CASSPNGPKLTDTQYF. The full variable domain, rest sourced from reference TRBV18 and TRBJ2-3, is NAGVMQNPRHLVRRRGQEARLRCSPMKGHSHVYWYRQLPEEGLKFMVYLQKENIIDESGMPKERFSAEFPKEGPSILRIQQVVRGDSAAYFCASSPNGPKLTDTQYFGPGTRLTVL.